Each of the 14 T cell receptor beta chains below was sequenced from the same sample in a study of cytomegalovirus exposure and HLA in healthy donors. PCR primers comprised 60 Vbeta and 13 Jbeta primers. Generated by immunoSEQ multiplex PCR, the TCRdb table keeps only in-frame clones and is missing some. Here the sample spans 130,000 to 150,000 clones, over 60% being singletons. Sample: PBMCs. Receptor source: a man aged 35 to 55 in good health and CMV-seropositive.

CDR3 residues: CASSVSRDRGLYEQYF. CDR3 nucleotide sequence: TGTGCCAGCAGCGTATCGAGGGACAGGGGGCTGTACGAGCAGTACTTC. V is TRBV9 and J is TRBJ2-7; 12 nucleotides align to TRBD1. The CDR3 length is 16 residues. Trimming at V came to 1 base and at J to 4 bases, leaving 6 bases not matched to a gene. CDR1 and CDR2 (germline): SGDLS, YYNGEE.

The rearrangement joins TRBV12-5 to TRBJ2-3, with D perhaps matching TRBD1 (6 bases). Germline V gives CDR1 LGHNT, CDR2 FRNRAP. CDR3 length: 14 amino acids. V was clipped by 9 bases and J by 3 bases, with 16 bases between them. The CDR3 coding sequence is TGTGCTAGAAGGGTAGGGGGTGAGACAGATACGCAGTATTTT. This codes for CARRVGGETDTQYF.

CDR3 bases: TGCGCCAGCAGTGAGTCGGGGCAGGCTTGGCCCCAGCATTTT. Translating it yields CASSESGQAWPQHF. V usage is TRBV10-2 and J usage is TRBJ1-5, with D possibly matching TRBD1 (5 bases). The CDR3 runs 14 residues. V lost 0 bases and J lost 9, with 12 bases in between. CDR1 is WSHSY and CDR2 is SAAADI in the germline V gene.

The CDR3 region is CASSLRRGTGETQYF. The DNA of the CDR3 is TGTGCCAGCAGCTTGCGAAGGGGAACGGGAGAGACCCAGTACTTC. The gene calls are TRBV5-6 and TRBJ2-5; possible D gene TRBD1, 5 bases. Germline assignment: CDR1 SGHDT and CDR2 YYEEEE. V lost 1 base to trimming and J lost 4 bases, with 14 bases between them. The length of the CDR3 is 15 residues. The full variable domain, rest sourced from reference TRBV5-6 and TRBJ2-5, is DAGVTQSPTHLIKTRGQQVTLRCSPKSGHDTVSWYQQALGQGPQFIFQYYEEEERQRGNFPDRFSGHQFPNYSSELNVNALLLGDSALYLCASSLRRGTGETQYFGPGTRLLVL.

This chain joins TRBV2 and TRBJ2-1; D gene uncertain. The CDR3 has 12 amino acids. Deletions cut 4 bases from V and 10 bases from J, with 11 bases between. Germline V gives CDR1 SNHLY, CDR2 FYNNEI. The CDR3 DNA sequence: TGTGCCAGCAGTGTACGAGGTCTCGAGCAGTTCTTC. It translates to CASSVRGLEQFF.

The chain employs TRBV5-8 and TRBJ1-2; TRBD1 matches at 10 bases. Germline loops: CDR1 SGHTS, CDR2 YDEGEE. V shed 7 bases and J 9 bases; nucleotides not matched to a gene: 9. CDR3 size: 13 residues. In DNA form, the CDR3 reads TGTGCCAGCCTCCGGGACAGGGGTGATCGCTACACCTTC. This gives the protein CASLRDRGDRYTF.

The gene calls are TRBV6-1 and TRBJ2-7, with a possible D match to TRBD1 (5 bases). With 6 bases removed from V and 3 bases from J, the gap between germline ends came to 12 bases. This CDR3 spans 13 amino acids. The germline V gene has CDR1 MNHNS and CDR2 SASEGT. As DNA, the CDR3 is TGTGCCAGCAGGTTAGGACACAACTACGAGCAGTACTTC. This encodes CASRLGHNYEQYF.

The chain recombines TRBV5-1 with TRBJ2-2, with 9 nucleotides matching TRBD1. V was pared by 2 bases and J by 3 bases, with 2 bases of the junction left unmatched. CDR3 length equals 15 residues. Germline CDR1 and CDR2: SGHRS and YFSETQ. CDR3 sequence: CASSFGTGHTGELFF. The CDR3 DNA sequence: TGCGCCAGCAGCTTTGGGACAGGGCACACCGGGGAGCTGTTTTTT.

This CDR3 is CASSQGTEGNQPQHF. DNA for the CDR3: TGTGCCAGCAGTCAGGGTACCGAGGGCAATCAGCCCCAGCATTTT. This chain joins TRBV6-1 and TRBJ1-5, with a tentative D call TRBD1 (5 bases). The V end lost 5 bases, the J end lost 2 bases, and 13 bases lay between the germline ends. The CDR3 runs to 15 residues. Germline values: CDR1 MNHNS, CDR2 SASEGT.

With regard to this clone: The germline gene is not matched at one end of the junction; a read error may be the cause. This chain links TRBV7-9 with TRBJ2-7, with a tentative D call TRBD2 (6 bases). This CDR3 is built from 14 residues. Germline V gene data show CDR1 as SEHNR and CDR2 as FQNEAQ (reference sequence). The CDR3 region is CASSLGGGWGERYF. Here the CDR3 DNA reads TGTGCCAGCAGCTTAGGAGGAGGTTGGGGGGAGCGGTACTTC. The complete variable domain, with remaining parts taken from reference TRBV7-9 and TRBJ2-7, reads DTGVSQNPRHKITKRGQNVTFRCDPISEHNRLYWYRQTLGQGPEFLTYFQNEAQLEKSRLLSDRFSAERPKGSFSTLEIQRTEQGDSAMYLCASSLGGGWGERYFGPGTRLTVT.

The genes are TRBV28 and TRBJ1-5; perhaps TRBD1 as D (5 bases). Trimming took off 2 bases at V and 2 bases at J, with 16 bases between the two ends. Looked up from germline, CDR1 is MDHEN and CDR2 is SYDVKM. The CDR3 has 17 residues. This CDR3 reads CASSLPMGGGGNQPQHF. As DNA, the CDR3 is TGTGCCAGCAGTTTACCAATGGGGGGGGGAGGCAATCAGCCCCAGCATTTT. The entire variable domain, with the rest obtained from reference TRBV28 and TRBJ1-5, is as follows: DVKVTQSSRYLVKRTGEKVFLECVQDMDHENMFWYRQDPGLGLRLIYFSYDVKMKEKGDIPEGYSVSREKKERFSLILESASTNQTSMYLCASSLPMGGGGNQPQHFGDGTRLSIL.

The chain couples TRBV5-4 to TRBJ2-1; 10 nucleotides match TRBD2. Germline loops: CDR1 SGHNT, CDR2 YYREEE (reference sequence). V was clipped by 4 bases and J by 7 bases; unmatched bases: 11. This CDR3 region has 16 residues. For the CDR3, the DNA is TGTGCCAGCAGCCCCTCAGCGGGAGGGCCGAAGAATGAGCAGTTCTTC. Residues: CASSPSAGGPKNEQFF.

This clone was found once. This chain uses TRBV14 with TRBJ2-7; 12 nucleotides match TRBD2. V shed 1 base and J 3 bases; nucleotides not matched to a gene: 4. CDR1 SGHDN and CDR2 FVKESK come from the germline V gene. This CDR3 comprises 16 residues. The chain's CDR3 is CASSQVAGLAGYEQYF. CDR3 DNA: TGTGCCAGCAGCCAAGTGGCGGGACTAGCGGGCTACGAGCAGTACTTC.

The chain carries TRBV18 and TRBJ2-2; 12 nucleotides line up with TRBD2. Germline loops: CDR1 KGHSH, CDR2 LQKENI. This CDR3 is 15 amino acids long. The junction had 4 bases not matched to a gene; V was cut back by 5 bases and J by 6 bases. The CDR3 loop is CASSTSGRRSGELFF. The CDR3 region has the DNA TGTGCCAGCTCAACTAGCGGGAGGAGGTCCGGGGAGCTGTTTTTT.